This T cell receptor beta chain was captured by sequencing in a study of OX40 agonist ivuxolimab in advanced cancers. Study-wide findings and caveats: On average, CD8+ T cells had more expanded clones than CD4+. Clonal expansion from baseline to week 6 occurred in both CD4+ and CD8+ T cells.

Some clones are missing from TCRdb's copy, which holds only in-frame ones; the method was immunoSEQ multiplex PCR. The data contain tens of thousands of clones, around 94% of them seen just once; the ten biggest clones take up 8% to 13%. This CDR3 spans 14 amino acids. Germline V CDR1 and CDR2: KGHSY, FQNENV. V shed 0 bases and J shed 3 bases, with 8 bases lying between them. As concerns this clone: What it binds is not known.

The specimen comprised CD4+ or CD8+ T cells sorted from blood, sampled in a trial of the OX40 agonist ivuxolimab. The chain combines TRBV16 with TRBJ1-1, with D uncertain. This sequence originates from an adult with an advanced solid tumor such as melanoma, head and neck, liver or kidney cancer. Here the CDR3 reads CASSQSVGDTEAFF. DNA for the CDR3: TGTGCCAGCAGCCAATCGGTGGGTGACACTGAAGCTTTCTTT.